This T cell receptor (beta chain) was captured by sequencing in a study of T cell changes during pregnancy in multiple sclerosis. Libraries were prepared by immunoSEQ multiplex PCR; TCRdb keeps only in-frame clonotypes and omits some of them. The sample lists approximately 82,000 clones, 75% to 95% occurring once. The CDR3 is 15 residues long. With V trimmed by 2 bases and J by 7 bases, 4 bases remained unmatched. Germline assignment: CDR1 SEHNR and CDR2 FQNEAQ (reference sequence). This TCR derives from a female donor with multiple sclerosis, enrolled in a pregnancy study. Sequencing was performed on CD4+ T cells from peripheral blood mononuclear cells, taken in the second trimester of pregnancy. The chain employs TRBV7-9 and TRBJ2-1, with 11 bases fitting TRBD2. CDR3 coding DNA: TGTGCCAGCAGCTTAAGGTCTAGCGGGAGGAATGAGCAGTTCTTC. Translating gives CASSLRSSGRNEQFF.